The TCR beta chain under discussion was sequenced for a study of blood T cell repertoires in COVID-19. Study-wide context: The study drew acute and convalescent COVID-19 samples from the United States, Italy and Spain. From T cells, B-cell-depleted T cells, or PBMCs came the material, which was cDNA or gDNA.

Seattle cases were enrolled at active infection and followed longitudinally. Germline assignment: CDR1 MNHEY and CDR2 SMNVEV (reference sequence). CDR3 size: 15 residues. V lost 5 bases, J lost 2 bases, and 13 bases lay in between. Authors' methods: Amplification with reference gene primers provided the estimates of nucleated cell counts. The assay was immunoSEQ multiplex PCR, and TCRdb's table has in-frame clones only and misses some. That table gives V, J and clone size, and the DNA gave D and trimming. The profile covers just under 350,000 clones, with 88% appearing a single time and more than 5.5% taken by the ten largest.

The V call is TRBV27, the J call TRBJ1-3; tentatively, D is TRBD1 (6 bases). The source is a woman between 65 and 79 years old with COVID-19, enrolled during active disease. Sequenced input: peripheral blood. The chain's CDR3 is CASSQRQAPGNTIYF. In DNA, the CDR3 is TGTGCCAGCAGTCAAAGACAGGCACCTGGAAACACCATATATTTT.